This T cell receptor beta chain originates from a study of vaccination and CD4 T cells after COVID-19. Looking at the study overall: Every culture used as a control got a CEFX pool, an HIV-1 Nef pool, or no peptide.

An Oncomine TCR Beta short-read assay was used to sequence the DNA from cultured CD4+ T cells. Via MiXCR, TCRdb re-called the PCR reads, giving one row per CDR3 protein. The top ten hold 45% of the sample, which has about 1,600 distinct CDR3 sequences, 70% to 75% seen once. Specified treatment: roughly 10-day PBMC culture with coronavirus spike peptide pools or control peptides (ViraFEST assay). With 0 bases removed from V and 8 bases from J, the gap between germline ends came to 7 bases. The CDR3 has 12 residues. The V gene's germline CDR1 is LNHNV and CDR2 YYDKDF (reference sequence). Overall study findings and caveats: Median reactive clonotypes, those recognizing SARS-CoV-2, rose from 21 to 38, not significantly.

Turning to this clonotype: The antigen is undetermined.

The specimen was CD4+ T cells from blood, cultured in vitro, collected after SARS-CoV-2 vaccination. The V and J genes are TRBV15 and TRBJ1-1; D is uncertain. The clonotype comes from a human donor who had recovered from COVID-19. CDR3 in DNA: TGTGCCACCAGCAGAGATAAAGGGGAAGCTTTCTTT. Translation: CATSRDKGEAFF. The entire variable domain, with the rest obtained from reference TRBV15 and TRBJ1-1, is as follows: DAMVIQNPRYQVTQFGKPVTLSCSQTLNHNVMYWYQQKSSQAPKLLFHYYDKDFNNEADTPDNFQSRRPNTSFCFLDIRSPGLGDTAMYLCATSRDKGEAFFGQGTRLTVV.